The source of this T cell receptor (beta chain) is a study of identical twins. MiXCR, applied by TCRdb to the 5' RACE reads, yields one record per CDR3 protein. This table holds hundreds of thousands of distinct CDR3 sequences, about 22% found once. Only a few counts were recorded for this clonotype. Germline V gene lookup returns CDR1 SGHKS and CDR2 YYEKEE (reference sequence). The CDR3 loop spans 13 amino acids. Trimming removed 4 bases from V and 3 bases from J, with 8 bases in between. The same data also contributed to another study, on yellow fever vaccine responses in identical twins.

The chain couples TRBV5-5 to TRBJ1-5; the D gene is possibly TRBD1 (5 bases). The sequenced material came from CD4+ T cells sorted from blood. The receptor comes from a woman between 18 and 29 years old in good health. The CDR3 coding sequence is TGTGCCAGCAGCGTGGACAACAATCAGCCCCAGCATTTT. Amino acid sequence: CASSVDNNQPQHF.